The entry below describes one T cell receptor (beta chain). This sample is drawn from a study of shared clonotypes between healthy human individuals. Study overall: Researchers drew samples from two women and three men aged 18 to 49.

Assay used: immunoSEQ multiplex PCR; TCRdb lists only in-frame clones, some missing. Among under 600,000 clones listed, 60% to 80% were seen once. Genomic DNA for unsorted samples was obtained from about 90 million PBMCs. Trimming removed 5 bases at V and 10 bases at J, with 18 bases between. The length of the CDR3 is 15 residues. Germline CDR1 is SGHAT and CDR2 is FQNNGV. The sequence came from a woman aged 40 to 50 in good health. Some clones in this sample may be carry-over from other donors' samples. The chain employs TRBV11-2 and TRBJ1-6, with a weak D call TRBD1 (5 bases). The sequenced sample was PBMCs. The CDR3 DNA sequence: TGTGCCAGCAGCAACCAAGGGGTTAGGAGCTCACCCCTCCACTTT. Protein: CASSNQGVRSSPLHF.